The clone carrying this T cell receptor (beta chain) has only a few counts. Antigen specificity is unknown. Individual cDNA molecules were tagged with unique molecular identifiers, the study reported. TCRdb analysed the 5' RACE reads with MiXCR anew, one entry per CDR3 protein. The sample has fewer than 70,000 distinct CDR3 sequences; about 12% are singletons. The sample belongs to a study of early T cells in non-severe SARS-CoV-2 infection. Study as a whole: Unsorted whole-blood RNA was sequenced in bulk, leaving chains unpaired. Overall study results and limits: Anti-spike CD8 responses were favored by VDJdb matching, which missed private and CD4 specificities.

The CDR3 is 20 amino acids. V gene TRBV21-1 combines with J gene TRBJ2-5; the tabulated D call, TRBD1, remains unverified against the DNA. TRBV21-1 is reported as a pseudogene. The sample comprised whole blood. This clonotype originated in an adult who was a healthcare worker with PCR-confirmed SARS-CoV-2 infection or an uninfected control (not recorded which). CDR3 region: CASSKGGQGDLSAQMRTQYF. The CDR3 DNA follows: TGTGCCAGCAGCAAAGGGGGGCAGGGGGACCTCTCCGCCCAGATGAGGACCCAGTACTTC.